This is a list of T cell receptor beta chains from one sample in a study of spatial heterogeneity in lung cancer. TCRdb passed the 5' RACE reads through MiXCR, listing each CDR3 protein once. Altogether some 120,000 distinct CDR3 sequences are present, more than 10% being singletons, with the ten largest covering 16%. The input for sequencing was PBMCs, taken at follow-up. These receptors were obtained from a male donor with early-stage non-small cell lung cancer. The CDR3 runs from the conserved cysteine through the conserved F or W.

TRBV6-6	TRBJ1-1	CASYGQGGEAFF
TRBV7-9	TRBJ2-2	CASSLNLGPTGELFF
TRBV12-3/TRBV12-4	TRBJ2-5	CASSMGISGARETQYF
TRBV12-3/TRBV12-4	TRBJ2-5	CASSLSDRRTETQYF
TRBV9	TRBJ1-1	CASSVDRAAEAFF
TRBV19	TRBJ2-7	CASRALDRASYEQYF
TRBV28	TRBJ2-7	CASSGPRLPGTYEQYF
TRBV25-1	TRBJ2-7	CASSRGTFSYEQYF
TRBV3-1	TRBJ1-1	CASSQVSEAFF
TRBV6-5	TRBJ1-2	CASRPGTGNYGYTF
TRBV29-1	TRBJ2-5	CSVSGGAGETQYF
TRBV2	TRBJ1-5	CASRGTGGNFQPQHF
TRBV18	TRBJ2-7	CASSQGRMTYEQYF
TRBV4-1	TRBJ1-4	CASSPVDPRSEKLFF
TRBV4-1	TRBJ1-1	CASSLGAHRGEGAEAFF
TRBV7-2	TRBJ1-2	CASSSDRAAGYTF
TRBV11-1	TRBJ2-1	CASSLALGTNNEQFF
TRBV6-5	TRBJ2-7	CASTRGYEQYF
TRBV4-1	TRBJ2-7	CASSQVPGGAGEQYF
TRBV5-4	TRBJ1-4	CAITEDQATNEKLFF
TRBV5-1	TRBJ1-4	CASSLAPPGANEKLFF
TRBV20-1	TRBJ1-1	CSARGGAEAFF
TRBV3-1	TRBJ2-1	CASSRWTSGSYNEQFF
TRBV20-1	TRBJ2-5	CSASRTSGLRETQYF
TRBV7-3	TRBJ2-3	CASSLTGALADTQYF
TRBV20-1	TRBJ2-7	CSAPRSGLSYEQYF
TRBV10-3	TRBJ2-5	CAISDPTSGGARETQYF
TRBV20-1	TRBJ1-2	CSARDPANYGYTF
TRBV30	TRBJ1-1	CAWSEGGMNTEAFF
TRBV5-1	TRBJ1-2	CASSADKPMNGYTF
TRBV11-2	TRBJ2-7	CATQGRSGEQYF
TRBV5-1	TRBJ2-5	CASSPGAPGETQYF
TRBV2	TRBJ1-4	CASSTGVGEKLFF
TRBV19	TRBJ1-5	CASSTGTVYSNQPQHF
TRBV12-3/TRBV12-4	TRBJ2-3	CASSPPGQGTDTQYF
TRBV9	TRBJ2-5	CASSVAAGGPETQYF
TRBV7-2	TRBJ2-1	CASSLGWGANNEQFF
TRBV7-9	TRBJ1-4	CASSLSSPLALLDLFF
TRBV24-1	TRBJ2-2	CATSPGIPHTGELFF
TRBV20-1	TRBJ2-2	CSARNLAAGELFF
TRBV7-2	TRBJ2-7	CASSLKNQNHEQYF
TRBV4-1	TRBJ1-4	CASRSLGRATNEKLFF
TRBV18	TRBJ1-6	CASSEAFNSPLHF
TRBV20-1	TRBJ1-5	CSARVEMTGDQPQHF
TRBV18	TRBJ2-7	CASLQPGLAREQYF
TRBV6-1	TRBJ1-5	CASSQGVGQPQHF
TRBV2	TRBJ2-5	CASSAQGSRGETQYF
TRBV9	TRBJ1-5	CASSVGTGRQPQHF
TRBV19	TRBJ2-3	CASSPDRSDTQYF
TRBV19	TRBJ2-7	CASSRGPTGGSSYEQYF
TRBV4-1	TRBJ2-1	CASSLPTRTTYNEQFF
TRBV7-2	TRBJ2-5	CASSLAAEYQETQYF
TRBV7-3	TRBJ2-3	CASSLRGRDATQDTQYF
TRBV3-1	TRBJ1-6	CASSQAVNRANSPLHF
TRBV6-5	TRBJ1-3	CASSLGQGSNTIYF